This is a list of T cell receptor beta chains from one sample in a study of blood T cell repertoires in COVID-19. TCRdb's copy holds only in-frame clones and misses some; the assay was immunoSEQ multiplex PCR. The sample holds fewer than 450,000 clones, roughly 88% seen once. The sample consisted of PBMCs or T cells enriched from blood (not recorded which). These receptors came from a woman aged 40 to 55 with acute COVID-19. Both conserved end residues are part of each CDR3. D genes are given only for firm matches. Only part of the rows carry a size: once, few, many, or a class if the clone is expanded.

CDR3: CSARDSPPGTF; DNA: TGCAGTGCTAGAGATTCCCCCCCGGGAACCTTC; length: 11; V: TRBV20-1; D: .; size: once; J: TRBJ1-2
CDR3: CASSPGSQGEGYTF; DNA: TGTGCCAGCAGCCCAGGTTCACAGGGAGAAGGCTACACCTTC; length: 14; V: TRBV5-5; D: .; size: once; J: TRBJ1-2
CDR3: CSASLDYSNQPQHF; DNA: TGCAGTGCTAGTTTGGACTATAGCAATCAGCCCCAGCATTTT; length: 14; V: TRBV20-1; D: .; size: few; J: TRBJ1-5
CDR3: CAWNGRRDRNNEQFF; DNA: TGTGCCTGGAATGGGCGACGCGACCGAAACAATGAGCAGTTCTTC; length: 15; V: TRBV30; D: .; size: .; J: TRBJ2-1
CDR3: CASSQPHSGGTGELFF; DNA: TGTGCCAGCAGCCAACCCCATAGCGGGGGGACCGGGGAGCTGTTTTTT; length: 16; V: TRBV3-1/TRBV3-2; D: TRBD2; size: few; J: TRBJ2-2
CDR3: CAISVASGGSNTGELFF; DNA: TGTGCCATCAGTGTAGCTAGCGGGGGGTCGAACACCGGGGAGCTGTTTTTT; length: 17; V: TRBV10-3; D: TRBD2; size: .; J: TRBJ2-2
CDR3: CSASPRDREIGEQYF; DNA: TGCAGTGCTAGTCCTAGGGACAGGGAAATTGGCGAGCAGTACTTC; length: 15; V: TRBV20-1; D: TRBD1; size: .; J: TRBJ2-7
CDR3: CASSLEGTWGISSPLHF; DNA: TGTGCCAGCAGCTTAGAAGGGACATGGGGGATCAGTTCACCCCTCCACTTT; length: 17; V: TRBV7-8; D: .; size: .; J: TRBJ1-6
CDR3: CASSSPGLAGVETQYF; DNA: TGTGCCAGCAGCTCGCCGGGACTAGCGGGGGTGGAGACCCAGTACTTC; length: 16; V: TRBV5-5; D: TRBD2; size: .; J: TRBJ2-5
CDR3: CASRGQISETQYF; DNA: TGTGCCAGCAGAGGACAGATCTCGGAGACCCAGTACTTC; length: 13; V: TRBV2; D: .; size: .; J: TRBJ2-5
CDR3: CASSFGFSYNSPLHF; DNA: TGTGCCAGCAGTTTCGGTTTCTCCTATAATTCACCCCTCCACTTT; length: 15; V: TRBV6-5; D: .; size: .; J: TRBJ1-6
CDR3: CAWSEGAYNSPLHF; DNA: TGTGCCTGGAGTGAGGGAGCCTATAATTCACCCCTCCACTTT; length: 14; V: TRBV30; D: .; size: .; J: TRBJ1-6
CDR3: CASSQDWQGSNQPQHF; DNA: TGTGCCAGCAGCCAAGATTGGCAGGGTAGCAATCAGCCCCAGCATTTT; length: 16; V: TRBV3-1/TRBV3-2; D: .; size: .; J: TRBJ1-5
CDR3: CASSSRLATPTDTQYF; DNA: TGTGCCAGCAGCTCCCGGCTAGCGACCCCCACAGATACGCAGTATTTT; length: 16; V: TRBV11-2; D: .; size: .; J: TRBJ2-3
CDR3: CASSPRTGGSEKLFF; DNA: TGTGCCAGCAGCCCAAGGACAGGGGGCTCTGAAAAACTGTTTTTT; length: 15; V: TRBV6-6; D: TRBD1; size: .; J: TRBJ1-4
CDR3: CASSPGQGYYEQYF; DNA: TGTGCCAGCAGCCCGGGACAGGGATATTACGAGCAGTACTTC; length: 14; V: TRBV3-1/TRBV3-2; D: TRBD1; size: once; J: TRBJ2-7
CDR3: CASSQHRDRGYEQYF; DNA: TGCGCCAGCAGCCAGCACCGGGACAGGGGGTACGAGCAGTACTTC; length: 15; V: TRBV4-1; D: TRBD1; size: few; J: TRBJ2-7
CDR3: CSASRQGNEQFF; DNA: TGCAGTGCTAGTCGGCAGGGGAATGAGCAGTTCTTC; length: 12; V: TRBV20-1; D: .; size: .; J: TRBJ2-1
CDR3: CSAGQGQPQHF; DNA: TGCAGTGCGGGACAGGGGCAGCCCCAGCATTTT; length: 11; V: TRBV20-1; D: TRBD1; size: few; J: TRBJ1-5
CDR3: CASSLLDNSNYGYTF; DNA: TGTGCCAGCAGCTTATTGGACAATTCTAACTATGGCTACACCTTC; length: 15; V: TRBV7-9; D: .; size: .; J: TRBJ1-2
CDR3: CAWVAGVAKNIQYF; DNA: TGTGCCTGGGTAGCGGGGGTAGCCAAAAACATTCAGTACTTC; length: 14; V: TRBV30; D: TRBD2; size: once; J: TRBJ2-4
CDR3: CASSESGREQPQHF; DNA: TGCGCCAGCAGTGAGTCGGGGAGGGAGCAGCCCCAGCATTTT; length: 14; V: TRBV10-2; D: .; size: few; J: TRBJ1-5
CDR3: CASSPDRGAYEQYF; DNA: TGTGCCAGCAGCCCCGACAGGGGGGCCTACGAGCAGTACTTC; length: 14; V: TRBV6-5; D: TRBD1; size: .; J: TRBJ2-7
CDR3: CASSIGAATGELFF; DNA: TGTGCCAGTAGTATTGGGGCGGCAACCGGGGAGCTGTTTTTT; length: 14; V: TRBV19; D: .; size: once; J: TRBJ2-2
CDR3: CASSSYSGNEQFF; DNA: TGTGCCAGTAGCTCATACAGTGGCAATGAGCAGTTCTTC; length: 13; V: TRBV19; D: .; size: .; J: TRBJ2-1
CDR3: CASSLRQGQGYTF; DNA: TGCGCCAGCAGCTTGCGTCAGGGGCAGGGCTACACCTTC; length: 13; V: TRBV5-1; D: .; size: .; J: TRBJ1-2
CDR3: CASKRTANYGYTF; DNA: TGTGCCAGTAAGAGGACAGCTAACTATGGCTACACCTTC; length: 13; V: TRBV19; D: .; size: .; J: TRBJ1-2
CDR3: CASSFILGQNTEAFF; DNA: TGTGCCAGCAGTTTCATCCTGGGACAGAACACTGAAGCTTTCTTT; length: 15; V: TRBV6-6; D: .; size: .; J: TRBJ1-1
CDR3: CASILPGASYEQYF; DNA: TGTGCCAGCATCCTTCCAGGGGCGTCCTACGAGCAGTACTTC; length: 14; V: TRBV2; D: .; size: .; J: TRBJ2-7
CDR3: CSARKEADRSYEQYF; DNA: TGCAGCGCCAGAAAAGAGGCGGACAGATCCTACGAGCAGTACTTC; length: 15; V: TRBV29-1; D: .; size: .; J: TRBJ2-7
CDR3: CATSRGGRGIATNEKLFF; DNA: TGTGCCACCAGCAGAGGTGGACGGGGGATTGCAACTAATGAAAAACTGTTTTTT; length: 18; V: TRBV15; D: .; size: .; J: TRBJ1-4
CDR3: CASSVRQGYGNTIYF; DNA: TGTGCCAGCAGCGTTAGACAGGGTTATGGAAACACCATATATTTT; length: 15; V: TRBV9; D: TRBD1; size: .; J: TRBJ1-3
CDR3: CASSELPGEGNTIYF; DNA: TGTGCCAGCAGTGAACTACCTGGGGAGGGAAACACCATATATTTT; length: 15; V: TRBV6-1; D: .; size: few; J: TRBJ1-3
CDR3: CASSDNGGGTEAFF; DNA: TGCGCCAGCAGTGATAACGGGGGAGGCACTGAAGCTTTCTTT; length: 14; V: TRBV10-1; D: .; size: once; J: TRBJ1-1
CDR3: CASSRGQETQYF; DNA: TGTGCCAGCAGTAGAGGGCAAGAGACCCAGTACTTC; length: 12; V: TRBV2; D: .; size: .; J: TRBJ2-5
CDR3: CSVGEQATGELFF; DNA: TGCAGCGTTGGGGAACAGGCCACCGGGGAGCTGTTTTTT; length: 13; V: TRBV29-1; D: .; size: .; J: TRBJ2-2
CDR3: CASRGQGSYGYTF; DNA: TGTGCCAGCAGGGGACAGGGGAGCTATGGCTACACCTTC; length: 13; V: TRBV6-5; D: TRBD1; size: .; J: TRBJ1-2
CDR3: CASSDQGLPGFEAFF; DNA: TGTGCCAGCAGCGACCAAGGACTGCCCGGATTTGAAGCTTTCTTT; length: 15; V: TRBV7-2; D: .; size: .; J: TRBJ1-1
CDR3: CASSRSTNRDTQYF; DNA: TGTGCCAGCAGCCGGTCGACAAACCGAGATACGCAGTATTTT; length: 14; V: TRBV7-9; D: .; size: once; J: TRBJ2-3
CDR3: CASSQDSRSYEQYF; DNA: TGTGCCAGCAGCCAGGACTCCCGCTCCTACGAGCAGTACTTC; length: 14; V: TRBV3-1/TRBV3-2; D: .; size: .; J: TRBJ2-7
CDR3: CASSLIGAVNTEAFF; DNA: TGCGCCAGCAGCTTGATAGGGGCGGTGAACACTGAAGCTTTCTTT; length: 15; V: TRBV5-1; D: .; size: .; J: TRBJ1-1
CDR3: CASSTSGTGDSPLHF; DNA: TGTGCCAGTAGTACCTCCGGGACAGGGGATTCACCCCTCCACTTT; length: 15; V: TRBV19; D: TRBD1; size: .; J: TRBJ1-6
CDR3: CASSLAGVSGYTF; DNA: TGTGCCAGCAGCTTGGCAGGGGTCTCTGGCTACACCTTC; length: 13; V: TRBV5-4; D: .; size: .; J: TRBJ1-2
CDR3: CASSLYSGTGDYGYTF; DNA: TGTGCCAGCAGCCTCTACTCCGGGACAGGGGACTATGGCTACACCTTC; length: 16; V: TRBV5-8; D: TRBD1; size: .; J: TRBJ1-2
CDR3: CAISVQENYGYTF; DNA: TGTGCCATCAGTGTCCAGGAAAACTATGGCTACACCTTC; length: 13; V: TRBV10-3; D: .; size: .; J: TRBJ1-2
CDR3: CASSSGLAGGVETQYF; DNA: TGTGCCAGCAGCTCAGGACTAGCGGGGGGCGTGGAGACCCAGTACTTC; length: 16; V: TRBV5-8; D: TRBD2; size: .; J: TRBJ2-5